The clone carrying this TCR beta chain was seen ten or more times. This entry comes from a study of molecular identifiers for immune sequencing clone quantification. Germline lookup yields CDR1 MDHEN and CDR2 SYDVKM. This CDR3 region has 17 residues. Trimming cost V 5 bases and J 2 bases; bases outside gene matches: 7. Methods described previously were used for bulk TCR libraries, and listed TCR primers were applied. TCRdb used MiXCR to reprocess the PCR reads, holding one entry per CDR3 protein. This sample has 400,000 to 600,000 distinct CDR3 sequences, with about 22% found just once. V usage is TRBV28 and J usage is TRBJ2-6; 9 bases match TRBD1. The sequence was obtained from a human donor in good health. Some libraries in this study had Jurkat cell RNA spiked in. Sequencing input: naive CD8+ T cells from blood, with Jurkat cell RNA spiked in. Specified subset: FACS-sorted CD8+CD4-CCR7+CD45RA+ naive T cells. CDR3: CASSPRHRGPGANVLTF. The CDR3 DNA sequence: TGTGCCAGCAGTCCAAGACACAGGGGGCCTGGGGCCAACGTCCTGACTTTC.